The source of this T cell receptor (beta chain) is a study of T cells in Graves' hyperthyroidism and ophthalmopathy. Trimming took 7 bases from V and 5 from J; bases not matched to a gene: 19. The CDR3 loop spans 17 amino acids. The V gene's germline CDR1 is SQVTM and CDR2 ANQGSEA. This clonotype has at least ten counts. TCR beta CDR3 regions were amplified from RNA transcripts. The study used the HTBI primer set for a first-round RT-PCR of the TCR CDR3. TCRdb recomputed calls from the multiplex PCR reads with MiXCR, one row per CDR3 protein. The sample holds fewer than 650,000 distinct CDR3 sequences, about 15% seen once.

The source material was blood. The source is a woman in her thirties with Graves' hyperthyroidism that later progressed to Graves' ophthalmopathy. The chain carries TRBV29-1 and TRBJ2-1; 8 bases are a match to TRBD2. The CDR3 loop is CSAEQKRETLRNNEQFF. The DNA for the CDR3 is TGCAGCGCAGAACAGAAGCGGGAGACCCTTCGGAACAATGAGCAGTTCTTC.